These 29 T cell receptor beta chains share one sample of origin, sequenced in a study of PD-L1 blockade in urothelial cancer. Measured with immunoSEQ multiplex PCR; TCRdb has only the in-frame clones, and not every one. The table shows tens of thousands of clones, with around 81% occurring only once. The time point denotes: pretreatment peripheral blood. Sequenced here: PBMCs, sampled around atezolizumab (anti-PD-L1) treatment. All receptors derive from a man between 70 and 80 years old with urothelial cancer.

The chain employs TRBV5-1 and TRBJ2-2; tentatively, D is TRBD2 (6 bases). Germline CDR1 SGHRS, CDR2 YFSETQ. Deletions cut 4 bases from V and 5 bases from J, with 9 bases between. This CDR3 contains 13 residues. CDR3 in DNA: TGCGCCAGCAGCGGGGACTCGACCGGGGAGCTGTTTTTT. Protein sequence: CASSGDSTGELFF.

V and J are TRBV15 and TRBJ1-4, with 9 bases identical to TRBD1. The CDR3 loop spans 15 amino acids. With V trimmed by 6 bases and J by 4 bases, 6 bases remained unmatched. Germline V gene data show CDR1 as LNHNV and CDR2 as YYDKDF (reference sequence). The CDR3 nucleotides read TGTGCCACCAGTACAGGGGGCGCTTATAATGAAAAACTGTTTTTT. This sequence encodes CATSTGGAYNEKLFF.

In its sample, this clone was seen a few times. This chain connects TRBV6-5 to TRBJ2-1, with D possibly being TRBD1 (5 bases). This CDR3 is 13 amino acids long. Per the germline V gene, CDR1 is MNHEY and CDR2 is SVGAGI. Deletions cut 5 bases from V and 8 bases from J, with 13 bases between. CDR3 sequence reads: CASSDREWDEQFF. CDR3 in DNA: TGTGCCAGCAGTGACAGAGAATGGGATGAGCAGTTCTTC.

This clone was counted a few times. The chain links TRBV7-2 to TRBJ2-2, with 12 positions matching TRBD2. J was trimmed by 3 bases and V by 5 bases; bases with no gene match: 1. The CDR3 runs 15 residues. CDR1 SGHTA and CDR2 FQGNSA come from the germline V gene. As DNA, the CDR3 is TGTGCCAGCAGCCGACTAGCGGGAGACACCGGGGAGCTGTTTTTT. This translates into CASSRLAGDTGELFF. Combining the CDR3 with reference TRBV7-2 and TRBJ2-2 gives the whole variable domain GAGVSQSPSNKVTEKGKDVELRCDPISGHTALYWYRQSLGQGLEFLIYFQGNSAPDKSGLPSDRFSAERTGGSVSTLTIQRTQQEDSAVYLCASSRLAGDTGELFFGEGSRLTVL.

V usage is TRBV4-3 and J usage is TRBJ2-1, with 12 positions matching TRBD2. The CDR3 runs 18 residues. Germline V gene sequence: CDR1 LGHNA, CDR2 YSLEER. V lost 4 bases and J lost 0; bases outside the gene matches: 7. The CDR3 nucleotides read TGCGCCAGCAGCCTTCGGACTAGCGGGGTTAGCTCCTACAATGAGCAGTTCTTC. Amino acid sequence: CASSLRTSGVSSYNEQFF.

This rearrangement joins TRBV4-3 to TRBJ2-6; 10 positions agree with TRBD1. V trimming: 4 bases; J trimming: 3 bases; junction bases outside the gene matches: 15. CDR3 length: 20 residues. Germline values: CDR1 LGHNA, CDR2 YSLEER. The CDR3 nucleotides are TGCGCCAGCAGCCTAGCAGAGGGGACAGGGGCCTTTTTTGGGGCCAACGTCCTGACTTTC. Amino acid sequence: CASSLAEGTGAFFGANVLTF.

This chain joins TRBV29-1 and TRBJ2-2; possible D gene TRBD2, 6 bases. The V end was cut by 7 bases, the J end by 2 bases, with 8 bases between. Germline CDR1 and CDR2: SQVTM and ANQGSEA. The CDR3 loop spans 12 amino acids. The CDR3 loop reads CSAGENTGELFF. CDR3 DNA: TGCAGCGCGGGGGAAAACACCGGGGAGCTGTTTTTT.

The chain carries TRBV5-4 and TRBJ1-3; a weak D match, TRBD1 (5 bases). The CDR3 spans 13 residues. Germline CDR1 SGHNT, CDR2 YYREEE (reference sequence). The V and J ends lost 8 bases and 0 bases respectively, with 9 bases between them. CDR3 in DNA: TGTGCCAGTCGACAGTACTCTGGAAACACCATATATTTT. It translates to CASRQYSGNTIYF.

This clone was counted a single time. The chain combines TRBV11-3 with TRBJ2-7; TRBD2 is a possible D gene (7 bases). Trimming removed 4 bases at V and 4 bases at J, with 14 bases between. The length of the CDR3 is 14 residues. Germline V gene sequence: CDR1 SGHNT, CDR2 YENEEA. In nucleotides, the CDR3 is TGTGCCAGCAGCTCGCGGGGGCCTTCTTACGAGCAGTACTTC. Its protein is CASSSRGPSYEQYF.

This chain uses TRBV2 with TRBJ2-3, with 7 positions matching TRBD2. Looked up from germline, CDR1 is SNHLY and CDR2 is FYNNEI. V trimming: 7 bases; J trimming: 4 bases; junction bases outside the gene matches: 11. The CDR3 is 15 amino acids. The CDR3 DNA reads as TGTGCCAGCATAATTGGGGCGGGGGTGGCAGATACGCAGTATTTT. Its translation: CASIIGAGVADTQYF. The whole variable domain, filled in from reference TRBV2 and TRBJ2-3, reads EPEVTQTPSHQVTQMGQEVILRCVPISNHLYFYWYRQILGQKVEFLVSFYNNEISEKSEIFDDQFSVERPDGSNFTLKIRSTKLEDSAMYFCASIIGAGVADTQYFGPGTRLTVL.

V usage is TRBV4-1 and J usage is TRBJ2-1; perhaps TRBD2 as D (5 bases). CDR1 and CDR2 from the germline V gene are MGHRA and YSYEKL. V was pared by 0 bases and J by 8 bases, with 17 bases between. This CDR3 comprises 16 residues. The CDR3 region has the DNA TGCGCCAGCAGCCAAGATAGGCACGGCCCGGAGGATGAGCAGTTCTTC. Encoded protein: CASSQDRHGPEDEQFF.

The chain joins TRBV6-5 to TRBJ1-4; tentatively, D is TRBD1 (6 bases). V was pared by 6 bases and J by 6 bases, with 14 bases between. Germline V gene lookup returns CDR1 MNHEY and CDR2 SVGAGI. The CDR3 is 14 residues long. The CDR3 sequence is CASREQGGDEKLFF. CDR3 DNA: TGTGCCAGCAGAGAACAGGGTGGGGATGAAAAACTGTTTTTT.

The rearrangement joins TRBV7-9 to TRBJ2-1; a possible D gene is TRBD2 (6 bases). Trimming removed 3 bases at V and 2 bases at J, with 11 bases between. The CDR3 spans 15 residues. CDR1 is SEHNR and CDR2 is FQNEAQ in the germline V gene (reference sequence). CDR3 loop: CASSLVGGPYNEQFF. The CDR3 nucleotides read TGTGCCAGCAGCTTGGTGGGAGGCCCCTACAATGAGCAGTTCTTC.

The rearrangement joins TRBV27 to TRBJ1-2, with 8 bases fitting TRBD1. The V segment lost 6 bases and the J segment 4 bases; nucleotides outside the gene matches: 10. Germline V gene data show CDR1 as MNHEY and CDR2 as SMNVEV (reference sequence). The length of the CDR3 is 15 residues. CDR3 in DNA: TGTGCCAGCAGCCTAAATACAGGGGGTCTCTATGGCTACACCTTC. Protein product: CASSLNTGGLYGYTF.

As DNA, the CDR3 is TGTGCCAGCAGTGAACCCGGGACTAGCGGTAGTTACAATGAGCAGTTCTTC. Translating it yields CASSEPGTSGSYNEQFF. V usage is TRBV25-1 and J usage is TRBJ2-1, with 11 nucleotides matching TRBD2. CDR3 length equals 17 residues. CDR1 is MGHDK and CDR2 is SYGVNS in the germline V gene. V lost 2 bases and J lost 4; bases outside the gene matches: 7. Looking up the rest from reference TRBV25-1 and TRBJ2-1 gives the full variable domain: EADIYQTPRYLVIGTGKKITLECSQTMGHDKMYWYQQDPGMELHLIHYSYGVNSTEKGDLSSESTVSRIRTEHFPLTLESARPSHTSQYLCASSEPGTSGSYNEQFFGPGTRLTVL.

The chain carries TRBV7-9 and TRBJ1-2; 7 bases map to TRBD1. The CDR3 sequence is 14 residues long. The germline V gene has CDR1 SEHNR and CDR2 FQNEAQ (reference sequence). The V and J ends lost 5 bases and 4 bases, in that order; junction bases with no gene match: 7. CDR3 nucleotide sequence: TGTGCCAGCAGCCCGGACAGGAGATCCTATGGCTACACCTTC. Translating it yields CASSPDRRSYGYTF.

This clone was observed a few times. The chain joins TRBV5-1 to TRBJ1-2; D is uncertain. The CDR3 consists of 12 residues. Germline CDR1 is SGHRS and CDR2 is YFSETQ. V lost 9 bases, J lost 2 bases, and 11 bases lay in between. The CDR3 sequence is CAIKRGNYGYTF. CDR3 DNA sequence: TGCGCCATCAAGCGAGGGAACTATGGCTACACCTTC.

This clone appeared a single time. CDR3 in DNA: TGTGCCAGCTCCTTCCGACAGTCAACTAATGAAAAACTGTTTTTT. This codes for CASSFRQSTNEKLFF. The chain is built from TRBV18 and TRBJ1-4; a weak D match, TRBD1 (5 bases). The CDR3 contains 15 residues. Trimming took off 6 bases at V and 0 bases at J, with 11 bases between the two ends. CDR1 is KGHSH, CDR2 LQKENI, per germline.

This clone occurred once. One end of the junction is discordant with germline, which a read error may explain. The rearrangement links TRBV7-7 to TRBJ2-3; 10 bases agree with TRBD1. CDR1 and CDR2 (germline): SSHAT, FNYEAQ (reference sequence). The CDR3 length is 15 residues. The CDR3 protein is CASSLGTGVQDTQYF. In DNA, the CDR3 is TGTGCTAGCAGCTTAGGGACAGGGGTTCAAGATACGCAGTATTTT.

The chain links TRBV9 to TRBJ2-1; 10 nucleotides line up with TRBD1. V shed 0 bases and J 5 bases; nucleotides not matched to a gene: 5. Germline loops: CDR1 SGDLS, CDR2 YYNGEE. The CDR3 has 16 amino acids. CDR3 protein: CASSVALGTGDNEQFF. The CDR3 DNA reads TGTGCCAGCAGCGTAGCTCTCGGGACAGGGGACAATGAGCAGTTCTTC.

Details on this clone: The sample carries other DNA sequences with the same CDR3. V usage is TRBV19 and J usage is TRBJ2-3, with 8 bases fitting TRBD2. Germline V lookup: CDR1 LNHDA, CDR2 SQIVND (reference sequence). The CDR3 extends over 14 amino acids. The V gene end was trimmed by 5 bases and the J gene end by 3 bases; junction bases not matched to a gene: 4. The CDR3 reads CASSPGTSTDTQYF. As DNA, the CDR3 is TGTGCCAGTAGTCCCGGGACTAGTACAGATACGCAGTATTTT.

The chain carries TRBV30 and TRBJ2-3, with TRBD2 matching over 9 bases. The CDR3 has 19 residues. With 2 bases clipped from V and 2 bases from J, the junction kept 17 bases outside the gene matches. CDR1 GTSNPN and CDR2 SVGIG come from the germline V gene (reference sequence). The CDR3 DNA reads TGTGCCTGGAGTCCTTTTAGCGGGAGCTTCTCCCTCCTCACAGATACGCAGTATTTT. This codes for CAWSPFSGSFSLLTDTQYF.

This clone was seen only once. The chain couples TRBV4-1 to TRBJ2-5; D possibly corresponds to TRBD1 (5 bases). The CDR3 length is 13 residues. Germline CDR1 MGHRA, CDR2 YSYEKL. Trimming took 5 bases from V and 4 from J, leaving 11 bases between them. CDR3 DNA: TGCGCCAGCAGCTTAGGGGCAGGAGAGACCCAGTACTTC. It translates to CASSLGAGETQYF.

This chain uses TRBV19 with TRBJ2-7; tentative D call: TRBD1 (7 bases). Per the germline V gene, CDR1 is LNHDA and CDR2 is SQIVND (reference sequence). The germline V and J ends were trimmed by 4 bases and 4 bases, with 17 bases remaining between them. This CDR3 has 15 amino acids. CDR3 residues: CASSRARAGGYEQYF. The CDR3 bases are TGTGCCAGTAGTAGGGCGCGTGCAGGGGGGTACGAGCAGTACTTC.

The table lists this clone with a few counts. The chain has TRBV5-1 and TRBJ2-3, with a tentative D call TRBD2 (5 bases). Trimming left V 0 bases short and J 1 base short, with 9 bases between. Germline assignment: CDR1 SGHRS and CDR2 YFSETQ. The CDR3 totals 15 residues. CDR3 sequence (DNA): TGCGCCAGCAGCTTGGTTAGCGCTGGCACAGATACGCAGTATTTT. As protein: CASSLVSAGTDTQYF.

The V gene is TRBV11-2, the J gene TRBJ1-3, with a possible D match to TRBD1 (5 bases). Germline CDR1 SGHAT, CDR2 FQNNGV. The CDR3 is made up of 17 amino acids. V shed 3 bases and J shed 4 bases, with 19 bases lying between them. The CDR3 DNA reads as TGTGCCAGCAGCTTGCTGGAGACAGAGACCTACGGAAACACCATATATTTT. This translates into CASSLLETETYGNTIYF. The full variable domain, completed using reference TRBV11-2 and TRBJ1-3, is EAGVAQSPRYKIIEKRQSVAFWCNPISGHATLYWYQQILGQGPKLLIQFQNNGVVDDSQLPKDRFSAERLKGVDSTLKIQPAKLEDSAVYLCASSLLETETYGNTIYFGEGSWLTVV.

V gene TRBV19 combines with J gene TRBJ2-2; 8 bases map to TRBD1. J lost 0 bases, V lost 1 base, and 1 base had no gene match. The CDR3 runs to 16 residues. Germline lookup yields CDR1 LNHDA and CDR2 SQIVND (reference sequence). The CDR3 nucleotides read TGTGCCAGTAGTATAGGACAGGGGACGAACACCGGGGAGCTGTTTTTT. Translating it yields CASSIGQGTNTGELFF.

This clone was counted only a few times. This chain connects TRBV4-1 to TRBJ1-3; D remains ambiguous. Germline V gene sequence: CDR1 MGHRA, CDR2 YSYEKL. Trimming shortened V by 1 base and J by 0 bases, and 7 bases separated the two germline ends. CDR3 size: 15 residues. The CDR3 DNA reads TGCGCCAGCAGCCAAGTGGTAGCCTCTGGAAACACCATATATTTT. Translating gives CASSQVVASGNTIYF.

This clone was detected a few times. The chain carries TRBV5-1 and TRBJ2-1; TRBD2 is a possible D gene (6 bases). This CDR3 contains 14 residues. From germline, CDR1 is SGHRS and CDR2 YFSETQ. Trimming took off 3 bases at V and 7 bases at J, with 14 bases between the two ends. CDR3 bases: TGCGCCAGCAGCTCTCCGGGAGACGGTAATGAGCAGTTCTTC. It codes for CASSSPGDGNEQFF.